The entry that follows covers one T cell receptor beta chain sequence. Libraries were prepared by immunoSEQ multiplex PCR; TCRdb keeps only in-frame clonotypes and omits some of them. The sample contains around 550,000 clones, roughly 96% of which appear only once. This CDR3 has 17 residues. V was pared by 1 base and J by 2 bases, with 14 bases between. Germline V gene lookup returns CDR1 MNHEY and CDR2 SMNVEV (reference sequence). The data are from a study of shared clonotypes between healthy human individuals. The naive CD8 subset, CD45RO-negative cells positively selected for CCR7, excluded terminally differentiated effector memory CD45RA+ cells.

The sequenced sample consisted of naive CD8+ T cells sorted from blood. This TCR came from a woman in her 30s in good health. The chain combines TRBV27 with TRBJ2-2; possibly TRBD2 for D (6 bases). CDR3 sequence: CASSLYGFGSNTGELFF. In DNA, the CDR3 is TGTGCCAGCAGTTTATATGGGTTCGGGAGTAACACCGGGGAGCTGTTTTTT.